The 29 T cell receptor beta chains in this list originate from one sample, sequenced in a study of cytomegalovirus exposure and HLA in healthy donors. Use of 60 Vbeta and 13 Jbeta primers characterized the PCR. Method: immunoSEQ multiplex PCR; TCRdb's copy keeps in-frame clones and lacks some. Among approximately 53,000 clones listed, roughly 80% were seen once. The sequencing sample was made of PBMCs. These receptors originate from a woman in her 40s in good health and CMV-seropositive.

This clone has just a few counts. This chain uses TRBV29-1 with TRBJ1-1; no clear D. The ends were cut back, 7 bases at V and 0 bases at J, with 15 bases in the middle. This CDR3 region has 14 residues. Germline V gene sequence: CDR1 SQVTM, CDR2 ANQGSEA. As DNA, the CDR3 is TGCAGCGGATCAGGTTCGTCCATGAACACTGAAGCTTTCTTT. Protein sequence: CSGSGSSMNTEAFF.

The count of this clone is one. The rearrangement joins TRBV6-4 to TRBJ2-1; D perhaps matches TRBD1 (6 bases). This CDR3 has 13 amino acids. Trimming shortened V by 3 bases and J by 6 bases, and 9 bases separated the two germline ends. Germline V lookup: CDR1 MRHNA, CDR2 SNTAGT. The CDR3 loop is CASSEGRGNEQFF. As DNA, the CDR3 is TGTGCCAGCAGTGAGGGCAGGGGCAATGAGCAGTTCTTC.

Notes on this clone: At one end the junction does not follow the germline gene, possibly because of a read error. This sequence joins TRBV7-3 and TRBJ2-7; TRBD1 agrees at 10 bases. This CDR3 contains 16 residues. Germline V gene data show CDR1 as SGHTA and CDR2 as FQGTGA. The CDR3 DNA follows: TGTGCCAGCAGCTCATACTCCGGACAGGGGGGACCTACCCCCTCCTTC. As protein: CASSSYSGQGGPTPSF.

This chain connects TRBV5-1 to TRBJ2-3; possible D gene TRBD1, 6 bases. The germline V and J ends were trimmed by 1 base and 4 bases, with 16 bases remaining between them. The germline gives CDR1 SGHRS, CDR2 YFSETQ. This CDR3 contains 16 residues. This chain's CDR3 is CASSLLGAGRADTQYF. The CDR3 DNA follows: TGCGCCAGCAGCTTGTTGGGGGCAGGGCGGGCAGATACGCAGTATTTT. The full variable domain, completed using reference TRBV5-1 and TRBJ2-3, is KAGVTQTPRYLIKTRGQQVTLSCSPISGHRSVSWYQQTPGQGLQFLFEYFSETQRNKGNFPGRFSGRQFSNSRSEMNVSTLELGDSALYLCASSLLGAGRADTQYFGPGTRLTVL.

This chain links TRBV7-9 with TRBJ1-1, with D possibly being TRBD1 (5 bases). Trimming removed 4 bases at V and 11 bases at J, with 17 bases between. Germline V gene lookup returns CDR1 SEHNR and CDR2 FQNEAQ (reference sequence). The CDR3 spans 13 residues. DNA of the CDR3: TGTGCCAGCAGCTCGCGGGACCTACTGGGGGCTTTCTTT. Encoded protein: CASSSRDLLGAFF.

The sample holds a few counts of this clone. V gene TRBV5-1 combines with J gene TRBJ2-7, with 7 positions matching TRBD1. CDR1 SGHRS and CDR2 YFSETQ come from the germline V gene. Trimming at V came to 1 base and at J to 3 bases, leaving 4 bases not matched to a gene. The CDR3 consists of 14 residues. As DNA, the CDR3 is TGCGCCAGCAGCTTGTACACAGGGGACTACGAGCAGTACTTC. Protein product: CASSLYTGDYEQYF. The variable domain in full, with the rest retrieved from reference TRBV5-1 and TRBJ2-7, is KAGVTQTPRYLIKTRGQQVTLSCSPISGHRSVSWYQQTPGQGLQFLFEYFSETQRNKGNFPGRFSGRQFSNSRSEMNVSTLELGDSALYLCASSLYTGDYEQYFGPGTRLTVT.

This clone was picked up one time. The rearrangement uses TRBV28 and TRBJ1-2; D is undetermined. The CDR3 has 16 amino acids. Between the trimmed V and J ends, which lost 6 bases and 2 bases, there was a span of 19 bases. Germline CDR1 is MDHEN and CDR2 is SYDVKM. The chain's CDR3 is CASSSLLGRSNYGYTF. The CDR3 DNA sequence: TGTGCCAGCAGCTCCCTCCTCGGGAGATCAAACTATGGCTACACCTTC.

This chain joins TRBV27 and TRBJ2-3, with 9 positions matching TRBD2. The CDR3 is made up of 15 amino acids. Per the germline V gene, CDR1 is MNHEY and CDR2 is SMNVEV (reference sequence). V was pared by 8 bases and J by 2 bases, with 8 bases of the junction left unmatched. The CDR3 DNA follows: TGTGCCAGCGCCCGGCTAGCGGGGAACACAGATACGCAGTATTTT. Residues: CASARLAGNTDTQYF.

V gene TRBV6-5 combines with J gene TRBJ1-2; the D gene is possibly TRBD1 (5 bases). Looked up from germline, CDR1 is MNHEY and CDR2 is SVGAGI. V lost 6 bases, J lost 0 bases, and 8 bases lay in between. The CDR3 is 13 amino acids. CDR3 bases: TGTGCCAGCAGGGGGCCGGCTAACTATGGCTACACCTTC. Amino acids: CASRGPANYGYTF.

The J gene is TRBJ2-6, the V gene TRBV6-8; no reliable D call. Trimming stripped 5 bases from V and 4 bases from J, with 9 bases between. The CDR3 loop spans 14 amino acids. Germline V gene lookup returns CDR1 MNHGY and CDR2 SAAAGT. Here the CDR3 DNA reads TGTGCCAGCAGTACGGTTTCCGGGGCCAACGTCCTGACTTTC. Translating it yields CASSTVSGANVLTF.

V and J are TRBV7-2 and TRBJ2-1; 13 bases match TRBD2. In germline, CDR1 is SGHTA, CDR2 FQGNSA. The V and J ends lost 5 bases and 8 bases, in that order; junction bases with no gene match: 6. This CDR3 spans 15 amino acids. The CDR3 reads CASSTTSGGADEQFF. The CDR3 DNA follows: TGTGCCAGCAGCACTACTAGCGGGGGGGCAGATGAGCAGTTCTTC.

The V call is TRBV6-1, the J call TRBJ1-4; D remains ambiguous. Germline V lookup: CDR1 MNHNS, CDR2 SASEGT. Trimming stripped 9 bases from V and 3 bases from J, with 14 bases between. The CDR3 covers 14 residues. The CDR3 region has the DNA TGTGCCAGTTCGTCGGGGTTGGCTAATGAAAAACTGTTTTTT. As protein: CASSSGLANEKLFF.

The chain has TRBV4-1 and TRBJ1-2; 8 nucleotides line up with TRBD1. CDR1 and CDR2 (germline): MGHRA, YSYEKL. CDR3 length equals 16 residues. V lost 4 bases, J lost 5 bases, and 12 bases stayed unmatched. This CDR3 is CASSPIPGQVEYGYTF. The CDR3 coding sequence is TGCGCCAGCAGCCCGATACCGGGACAGGTGGAATATGGCTACACCTTC.

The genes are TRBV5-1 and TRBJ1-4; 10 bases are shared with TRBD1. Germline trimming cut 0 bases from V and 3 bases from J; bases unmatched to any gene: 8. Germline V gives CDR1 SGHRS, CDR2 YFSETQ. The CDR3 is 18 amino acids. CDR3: CASSLARGTGVANEKLFF. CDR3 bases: TGCGCCAGCAGCTTGGCCCGAGGGACAGGGGTTGCTAATGAAAAACTGTTTTTT.

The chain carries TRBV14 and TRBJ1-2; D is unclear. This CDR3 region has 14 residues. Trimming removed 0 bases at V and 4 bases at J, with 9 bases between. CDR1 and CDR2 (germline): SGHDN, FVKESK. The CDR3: CASSQDVAVYGYTF. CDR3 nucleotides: TGTGCCAGCAGCCAAGATGTGGCAGTCTATGGCTACACCTTC.

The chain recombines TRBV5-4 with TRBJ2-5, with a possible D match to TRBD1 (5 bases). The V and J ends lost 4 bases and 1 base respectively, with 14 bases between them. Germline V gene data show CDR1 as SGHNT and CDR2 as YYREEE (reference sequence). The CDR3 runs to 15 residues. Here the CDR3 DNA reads TGTGCCAGCAGCCTGCTCCAGGGTCTCCAAGAGACCCAGTACTTC. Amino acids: CASSLLQGLQETQYF.

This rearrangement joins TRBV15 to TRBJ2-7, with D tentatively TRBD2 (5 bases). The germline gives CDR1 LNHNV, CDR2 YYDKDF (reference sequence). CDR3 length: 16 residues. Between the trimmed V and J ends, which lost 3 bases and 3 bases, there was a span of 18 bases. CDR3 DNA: TGTGCCACCAGCAGCTCCGGGATTAGGGCCCGCTACGAGCAGTACTTC. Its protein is CATSSSGIRARYEQYF.

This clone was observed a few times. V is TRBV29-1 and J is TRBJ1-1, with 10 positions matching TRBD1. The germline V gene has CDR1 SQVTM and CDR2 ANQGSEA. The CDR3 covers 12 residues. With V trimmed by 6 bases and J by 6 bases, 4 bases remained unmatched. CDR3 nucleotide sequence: TGCAGCGTGGGGACAGGGGTCCCTGAAGCTTTCTTT. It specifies CSVGTGVPEAFF.

DNA for the CDR3: TGTGCCAGCGGGGGACAGAACATCGCTGAAGCTTTCTTT. Amino acids: CASGGQNIAEAFF. The J gene is TRBJ1-1, the V gene TRBV13; 7 nucleotides align to TRBD1. Trimming cost V 8 bases and J 6 bases; bases outside gene matches: 9. The length of the CDR3 is 13 residues. Germline-derived CDR1 and CDR2 are PRHDT and FYEKMQ (reference sequence).

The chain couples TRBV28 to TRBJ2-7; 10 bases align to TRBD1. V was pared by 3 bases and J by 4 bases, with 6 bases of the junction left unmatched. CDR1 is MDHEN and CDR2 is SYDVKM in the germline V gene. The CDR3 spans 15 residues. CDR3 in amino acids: CASSFPGQGFYEQYF. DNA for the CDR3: TGTGCCAGCAGTTTTCCGGGACAGGGGTTTTACGAGCAGTACTTC. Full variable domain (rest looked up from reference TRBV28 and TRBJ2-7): DVKVTQSSRYLVKRTGEKVFLECVQDMDHENMFWYRQDPGLGLRLIYFSYDVKMKEKGDIPEGYSVSREKKERFSLILESASTNQTSMYLCASSFPGQGFYEQYFGPGTRLTVT.

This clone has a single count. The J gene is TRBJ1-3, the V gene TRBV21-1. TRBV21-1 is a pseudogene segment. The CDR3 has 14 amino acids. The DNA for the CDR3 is TGTGCCAGCAGCAAAGAAATAGATACGCACACCATATATTTT. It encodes CASSKEIDTHTIYF.

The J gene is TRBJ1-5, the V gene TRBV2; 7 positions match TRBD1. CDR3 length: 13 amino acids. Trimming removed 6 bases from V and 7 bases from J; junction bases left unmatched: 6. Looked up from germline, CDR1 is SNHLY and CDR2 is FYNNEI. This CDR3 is CASSDRESQPQHF. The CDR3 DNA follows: TGTGCCAGCAGCGACAGGGAATCGCAGCCCCAGCATTTT.

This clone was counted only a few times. The CDR3 nucleotides read TGTGCCAGCAGTCGGACAGGGGCCACTCAGCCCCAGCATTTT. It translates to CASSRTGATQPQHF. The chain is built from TRBV28 and TRBJ1-5, with 9 bases aligning to TRBD1. V trimming: 5 bases; J trimming: 6 bases; junction bases outside the gene matches: 5. Germline CDR1 MDHEN, CDR2 SYDVKM. The CDR3 has 14 residues.

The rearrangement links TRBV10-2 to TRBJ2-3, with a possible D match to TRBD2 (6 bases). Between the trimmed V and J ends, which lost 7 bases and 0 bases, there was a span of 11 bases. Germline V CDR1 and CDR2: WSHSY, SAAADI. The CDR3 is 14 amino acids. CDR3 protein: CASTPLASTDTQYF. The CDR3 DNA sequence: TGCGCCAGCACCCCCCTAGCGAGCACAGATACGCAGTATTTT.

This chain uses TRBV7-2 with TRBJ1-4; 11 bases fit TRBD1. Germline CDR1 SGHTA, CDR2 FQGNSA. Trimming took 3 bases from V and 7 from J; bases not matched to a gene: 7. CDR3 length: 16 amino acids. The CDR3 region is CASSLGGGTGGEKLFF. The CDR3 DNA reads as TGTGCCAGCAGCTTGGGGGGCGGGACAGGGGGTGAAAAACTGTTTTTT.

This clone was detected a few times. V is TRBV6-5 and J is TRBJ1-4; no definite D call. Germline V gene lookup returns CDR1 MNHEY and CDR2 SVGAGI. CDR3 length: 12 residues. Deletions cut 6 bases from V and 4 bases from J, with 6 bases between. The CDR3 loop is CASSPINEKLFF. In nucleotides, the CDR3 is TGTGCCAGCAGCCCTATTAATGAAAAACTGTTTTTT.

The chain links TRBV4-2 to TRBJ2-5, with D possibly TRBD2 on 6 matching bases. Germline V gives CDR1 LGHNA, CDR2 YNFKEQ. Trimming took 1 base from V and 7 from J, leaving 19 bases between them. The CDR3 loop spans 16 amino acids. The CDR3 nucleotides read TGTGCCAGCAGCCAAGGTTCGAGCGGGCGTTTCCTGACCCAGTACTTC. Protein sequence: CASSQGSSGRFLTQYF.

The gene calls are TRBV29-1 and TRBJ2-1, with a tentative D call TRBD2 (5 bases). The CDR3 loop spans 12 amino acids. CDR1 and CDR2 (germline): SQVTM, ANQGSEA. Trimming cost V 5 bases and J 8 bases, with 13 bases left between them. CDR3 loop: CSVKPGGYEQFF. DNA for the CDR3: TGCAGCGTTAAACCTGGCGGGTATGAGCAGTTCTTC.

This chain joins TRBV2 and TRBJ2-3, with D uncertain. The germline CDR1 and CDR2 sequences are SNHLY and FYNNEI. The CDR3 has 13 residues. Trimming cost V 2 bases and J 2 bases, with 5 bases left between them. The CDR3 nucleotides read TGTGCCAGCAGTGAACCGTTCACAGATACGCAGTATTTT. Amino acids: CASSEPFTDTQYF.